Sequencing of this T cell receptor beta chain was carried out in a study of cytomegalovirus exposure and HLA in healthy donors. Germline loops: CDR1 LNHDA, CDR2 SQIVND (reference sequence). The CDR3 spans 10 residues. V lost 9 bases and J lost 6, with 5 bases in between. The PCR employed 60 Vbeta primers together with 13 Jbeta primers. Generated by immunoSEQ multiplex PCR, the TCRdb table keeps only in-frame clones and is missing some. The sample holds roughly 130,000 clones, roughly 70% seen once. J is TRBJ2-2 and V is TRBV19; D gene uncertain. The source of this sequence is a man aged 35-49 years in good health and CMV-seropositive. The material sequenced was PBMCs. CDR3 in DNA: TGTGCCAGCCGGTCCGGGGAGCTGTTTTTT. This translates into CASRSGELFF.